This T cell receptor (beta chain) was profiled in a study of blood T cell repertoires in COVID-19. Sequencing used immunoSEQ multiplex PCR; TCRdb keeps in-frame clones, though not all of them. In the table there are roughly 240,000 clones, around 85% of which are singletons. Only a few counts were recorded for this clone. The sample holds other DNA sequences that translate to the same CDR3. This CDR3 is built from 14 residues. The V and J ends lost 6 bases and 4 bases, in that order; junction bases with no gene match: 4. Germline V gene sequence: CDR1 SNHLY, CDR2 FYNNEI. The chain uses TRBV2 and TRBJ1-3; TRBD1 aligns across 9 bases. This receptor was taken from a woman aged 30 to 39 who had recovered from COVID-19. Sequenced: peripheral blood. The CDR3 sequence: CASSGQGNGNTIYF. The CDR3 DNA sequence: TGTGCCAGCAGCGGACAGGGGAACGGAAACACCATATATTTT.